The 25 T cell receptor beta chains below were found in one sample sequenced in a study of Ad26.COV2.S vaccination and SARS-CoV-2 variants. The table came from immunoSEQ multiplex PCR; TCRdb's copy has only in-frame clones and leaves some out. The sample holds approximately 460,000 clones, 70% to 90% seen once. Described treatment: around 19 received Ad26.COV2.S at low or high dose, single or two shots; several received placebo; per-sample allocation not given. After the first vaccine or placebo injection, samples were drawn on day 63. Sequenced here: peripheral blood, sampled in a trial of Ad26.COV2.S vaccine versus placebo. These receptor sequences come from a person aged 18-65 years who received the Ad26.COV2.S COVID-19 vaccine or a placebo.

This clone was observed a single time. The same CDR3 can be traced to other DNA sequences in this sample. This chain uses TRBV18 with TRBJ2-7; 7 nucleotides agree with TRBD1. Trimming cost V 2 bases and J 4 bases; bases outside gene matches: 5. The CDR3 has 14 amino acids. The V gene's germline CDR1 is KGHSH and CDR2 LQKENI. In DNA, the CDR3 is TGTGCCAGCTCACCAAGACAGGGAACTTACGAGCAGTACTTC. Amino acids: CASSPRQGTYEQYF.

In DNA form, the CDR3 reads TGTGCCAGCAGCGCAGGGGGCTCCAGCAATCAGCCCCAGCATTTT. Protein product: CASSAGGSSNQPQHF. The chain has TRBV9 and TRBJ1-5, with 8 positions matching TRBD1. The CDR3 is 15 amino acids. CDR1 is SGDLS, CDR2 YYNGEE, per germline. V lost 3 bases and J lost 1; bases outside the gene matches: 3.

This clone was counted only a few times. The chain joins TRBV11-2 to TRBJ1-1; D gene ambiguous. The CDR3 loop spans 11 amino acids. The V gene's germline CDR1 is SGHAT and CDR2 FQNNGV. V dropped 5 bases and J dropped 5 bases, with 6 bases sitting between them. CDR3 bases: TGTGCCAGCAGCGTCGCTACTGAAGCTTTCTTT. This encodes CASSVATEAFF.

The chain recombines TRBV30 with TRBJ2-3; TRBD2 matches at 11 bases. This CDR3 has 17 residues. The ends lost 1 base at V and 5 bases at J; junction bases unmatched: 11. The germline V gene has CDR1 GTSNPN and CDR2 SVGIG (reference sequence). CDR3 sequence (DNA): TGTGCCTGGAGTGAAACCCTCGTAGCGGGAGGGCGAGATACGCAGTATTTT. It yields the protein CAWSETLVAGGRDTQYF.

Concerning this clone itself: At the DNA level, this CDR3 is encoded by other sequences in the same sample as well. V is TRBV5-4 and J is TRBJ2-7; TRBD2 is a possible D gene (6 bases). Germline V gene data show CDR1 as SGHNT and CDR2 as YYREEE (reference sequence). The V gene lost 0 bases and the J gene lost 3 bases, with 7 bases spanning the gap. The CDR3 has 13 amino acids. CDR3 amino acids: CASSLAGSYEQYF. DNA for the CDR3: TGTGCCAGCAGCTTGGCCGGGAGCTACGAGCAGTACTTC.

The J gene is TRBJ1-1, the V gene TRBV23-1; the match to TRBD1 covers 9 bases. TRBV23-1 is annotated as an ORF whose role is uncertain. This CDR3 is 15 amino acids long. Unmatched junction bases numbered 9, after V lost 3 bases and J lost 7 bases. CDR3 DNA sequence: TGCGCCAGCAGTCATTCCGGGACAGGGAGCCATGAAGCTTTCTTT. Protein sequence: CASSHSGTGSHEAFF.

The chain joins TRBV7-6 to TRBJ1-2; 9 bases are a match to TRBD1. The length of the CDR3 is 17 residues. CDR1 is SGHVS and CDR2 is FNYEAQ in the germline V gene. V trimming: 0 bases; J trimming: 8 bases; junction bases outside the gene matches: 13. CDR3 region: CASSLAPTQQGAKGYTF. CDR3 sequence (DNA): TGTGCCAGCAGCTTAGCACCCACCCAACAGGGGGCGAAAGGCTACACCTTC.

The chain links TRBV25-1 to TRBJ2-1; D perhaps matches TRBD2 (6 bases). CDR3 length equals 13 residues. V lost 5 bases and J 8 bases, leaving 13 bases between the germline ends. CDR1 is MGHDK and CDR2 is SYGVNS in the germline V gene. This CDR3 is CASSTIWEDEQFF. DNA of the CDR3: TGTGCCAGCAGTACTATCTGGGAGGATGAGCAGTTCTTC. Filled out from reference TRBV25-1 and TRBJ2-1, the complete variable domain reads EADIYQTPRYLVIGTGKKITLECSQTMGHDKMYWYQQDPGMELHLIHYSYGVNSTEKGDLSSESTVSRIRTEHFPLTLESARPSHTSQYLCASSTIWEDEQFFGPGTRLTVL.

This chain joins TRBV7-2 and TRBJ2-4; D possibly matches TRBD1 or TRBD2 (5 bases each). The CDR3 is 15 amino acids. Trimming cost V 1 base and J 6 bases, with 13 bases left between them. CDR1 is SGHTA and CDR2 is FQGNSA in the germline V gene. Written as DNA, the CDR3 is TGTGCCAGCAGCTTAGTGCGTGGGGCGGGAAACATTCAGTACTTC. Translating gives CASSLVRGAGNIQYF.

The chain recombines TRBV5-8 with TRBJ1-2, with TRBD1 as a possible D gene (6 bases). The V end was cut by 4 bases, the J end by 5 bases, with 18 bases between. Germline CDR1 and CDR2: SGHTS and YDEGEE. CDR3 length: 15 residues. Here the CDR3 DNA reads TGTGCCAGCAGCACCAGGGACAATACACTATATGGCTACACCTTC. It specifies CASSTRDNTLYGYTF.

J is TRBJ2-1 and V is TRBV2; D is possibly TRBD2 (6 bases). The CDR3 totals 15 residues. V lost 6 bases to trimming and J lost 4 bases, with 16 bases between them. Germline V gene data show CDR1 as SNHLY and CDR2 as FYNNEI. CDR3 nucleotide sequence: TGTGCCAGCAGCCCAACTAGCAACCCATACAATGAGCAGTTCTTC. Translated: CASSPTSNPYNEQFF.

This chain joins TRBV3-1 (or the pseudogene TRBV3-2) and TRBJ1-6; D may be TRBD1 (5 bases). The CDR3 is 16 amino acids. The germline V and J ends were trimmed by 5 bases and 6 bases, with 17 bases remaining between them. CDR1 and CDR2 (germline): LGHDT, YNNKEL (reference sequence). CDR3 nucleotide sequence: TGTGCCAGCAGCACCCAAGGTGCAGGGCGTAATTCACCCCTCCACTTT. It is translated as CASSTQGAGRNSPLHF.

This clone has a single count. This rearrangement joins TRBV11-2 to TRBJ2-7, with 13 nucleotides matching TRBD2. V gave up 4 bases and J gave up 3 bases; unmatched junction bases: 3. Looked up from germline, CDR1 is SGHAT and CDR2 is FQNNGV. The CDR3 is 15 residues long. The CDR3 here is CASSSGLAGHYEQYF. DNA of the CDR3: TGTGCCAGCAGCTCGGGACTAGCGGGGCACTACGAGCAGTACTTC.

The chain has TRBV7-9 and TRBJ2-3; 7 bases line up with TRBD2. J was trimmed by 4 bases and V by 1 base; bases with no gene match: 5. The length of the CDR3 is 15 residues. The germline gives CDR1 SEHNR, CDR2 FQNEAQ (reference sequence). The DNA of the CDR3 is TGTGCCAGCAGCTTAGGGACTAGTTTGCCAGATACGCAGTATTTT. It yields the protein CASSLGTSLPDTQYF.

V is TRBV6-6 and J is TRBJ1-4, with D hard to call. The CDR3 runs to 15 residues. V lost 4 bases, J lost 0 bases, and 9 bases lay in between. Per germline, CDR1 MNHNY and CDR2 SVGAGI (reference sequence). CDR3 DNA sequence: TGTGCCAGCAGTTTATTAGCAGCAACTAATGAAAAACTGTTTTTT. Residues: CASSLLAATNEKLFF.

For the CDR3, the DNA is TGTGCCAGTTCCCAGGGGGCTGTTGGCTACACCTTC. Translated, it gives CASSQGAVGYTF. The rearrangement joins TRBV6-5 to TRBJ1-2, with 8 nucleotides matching TRBD1. The CDR3 covers 12 residues. The ends lost 9 bases at V and 7 bases at J; junction bases unmatched: 7. Germline V CDR1 and CDR2: MNHEY, SVGAGI.

This clone occurred a few times. The rearrangement uses TRBV7-3 and TRBJ1-1; 8 bases map to TRBD1. CDR3 length: 14 amino acids. Germline values: CDR1 SGHTA, CDR2 FQGTGA. V shed 5 bases and J 1 base; nucleotides not matched to a gene: 3. CDR3 sequence (DNA): TGTGCCAGCAGCGCAGGGGGCTGGAACACTGAAGCTTTCTTT. This encodes CASSAGGWNTEAFF.

The CDR3 coding sequence is TGTGCCAGTAGTAACCCTCAAGGGAGGGAGACCCAGTACTTC. Translation gives CASSNPQGRETQYF. The rearrangement links TRBV19 to TRBJ2-5; D may be TRBD2 (6 bases). Germline CDR1 LNHDA, CDR2 SQIVND (reference sequence). The CDR3 spans 14 residues. Trimming cost V 4 bases and J 5 bases, with 14 bases left between them.

The gene calls are TRBV27 and TRBJ1-6; D remains ambiguous. CDR3 length equals 12 residues. The germline V gene encodes CDR1 MNHEY and CDR2 SMNVEV (reference sequence). Trimming cost V 6 bases and J 7 bases, with 7 bases left between them. The CDR3: CASRFQNSPLHF. The CDR3 nucleotides read TGTGCCAGCAGGTTCCAGAATTCACCCCTCCACTTT.

The chain is built from TRBV11-1 and TRBJ2-7; D may be TRBD2 (6 bases). Germline CDR1 and CDR2: SGHAT and FQDESV (reference sequence). With 1 base removed from V and 9 bases from J, the gap between germline ends came to 10 bases. The CDR3 covers 12 residues. The CDR3 sequence is CASSLGDSGQYF. For the CDR3, the DNA is TGTGCCAGCAGCTTAGGGGACTCCGGGCAGTACTTC.

The rearrangement uses TRBV21-1 and TRBJ1-2; the DNA was not compared with TRBD1, the D call given in the table. TRBV21-1 is a listed pseudogene. This CDR3 is built from 15 residues. The CDR3 reads CASSKGQGFFYGYTF. Here the CDR3 DNA reads TGTGCCAGCAGCAAAGGACAGGGGTTTTTCTATGGCTACACCTTC.

The V and J genes are TRBV29-1 and TRBJ2-1; TRBD2 might be the D (5 bases). The ends were cut back, 8 bases at V and 4 bases at J, with 18 bases in the middle. The germline V gene encodes CDR1 SQVTM and CDR2 ANQGSEA. This CDR3 comprises 14 residues. CDR3 coding DNA: TGCAGCCACGGGCCTAGGACTTCATACAATGAGCAGTTCTTC. This encodes CSHGPRTSYNEQFF.

The V and J genes are TRBV7-2 and TRBJ2-2, with D maybe TRBD2 (6 bases). The CDR3 has 17 residues. Germline-derived CDR1 and CDR2 are SGHTA and FQGNSA. The ends were cut back, 6 bases at V and 0 bases at J, with 17 bases in the middle. The CDR3 nucleotides read TGTGCCAGCAGACTCCTTGGGACTGCCTCGAACACCGGGGAGCTGTTTTTT. This gives the protein CASRLLGTASNTGELFF.

The chain employs TRBV7-3 and TRBJ2-5, with D possibly matching TRBD1 (6 bases). The CDR3 length is 13 residues. The V gene's germline CDR1 is SGHTA and CDR2 FQGTGA. Between the trimmed V and J ends, which lost 4 bases and 9 bases, there was a span of 15 bases. The CDR3 loop is CASSSGPPGAQYF. For the CDR3, the DNA is TGTGCCAGCAGCTCGGGCCCTCCAGGGGCCCAGTACTTC.

This clone was seen a few times. V is TRBV6-2 or TRBV6-3 and J is TRBJ2-2; D may be TRBD1 (5 bases). This CDR3 comprises 13 residues. Germline assignment: CDR1 MNHEY and CDR2 SVGEGT. Trimming pared 5 bases from V and 4 bases from J, leaving 8 bases between. The CDR3 is CASSVTVTGELFF. DNA of the CDR3: TGTGCCAGCAGTGTGACAGTCACCGGGGAGCTGTTTTTT.